Below are 27 T cell receptor beta chains sequenced from a single sample in a study of tumour-infiltrating T cells in Burkitt lymphoma. Profiling relied on immunoSEQ multiplex PCR, and the TCRdb table lists in-frame clones only, not all of them. The sample yields several thousand clones, roughly 73% seen once. The sequenced sample was tumor tissue. These receptor sequences come from a human donor with diffuse large B-cell lymphoma.

J is TRBJ2-5 and V is TRBV5-1; the match to TRBD2 covers 9 bases. Unmatched junction bases numbered 6, after V lost 4 bases and J lost 5 bases. The length of the CDR3 is 14 residues. Germline V gene data show CDR1 as SGHRS and CDR2 as YFSETQ. CDR3 protein: CASSRLAVGETQYF. The CDR3 nucleotides are TGCGCCAGCAGCCGACTAGCGGTCGGGGAGACCCAGTACTTC.

This chain uses TRBV9 with TRBJ1-1; possible D gene TRBD1, 6 bases. Germline V gives CDR1 SGDLS, CDR2 YYNGEE. The CDR3 has 13 amino acids. Trimming took 3 bases from V and 8 from J, leaving 14 bases between them. CDR3 region: CASSGSRDIEAFF. Here the CDR3 DNA reads TGTGCCAGCAGCGGTAGCCGGGACATCGAAGCTTTCTTT.

The CDR3 reads CSALRLAGTNEQFF. CDR3 sequence (DNA): TGCAGCGCCCTTCGACTAGCGGGGACCAATGAGCAGTTCTTC. The chain carries TRBV29-1 and TRBJ2-1, with 11 bases that match TRBD2. This CDR3 has 14 residues. Losses at the gene ends were 7 bases for V and 6 bases for J; bases not matched to a gene: 8. CDR1 is SQVTM, CDR2 ANQGSEA, per germline.

J is TRBJ2-1 and V is TRBV29-1, with TRBD1 as a possible D gene (5 bases). Germline CDR1 and CDR2: SQVTM and ANQGSEA. This CDR3 is 15 amino acids long. The V end was cut by 7 bases, the J end by 4 bases, with 20 bases between. The CDR3 coding sequence is TGCAGCGCCGAATCGGACACCGGGCGATACAATGAGCAGTTCTTC. It encodes CSAESDTGRYNEQFF.

The V and J genes are TRBV5-6 and TRBJ2-6; D gene ambiguous. Germline values: CDR1 SGHDT, CDR2 YYEEEE. Trimming left V 4 bases short and J 2 bases short, with 1 base between. The CDR3 contains 12 residues. CDR3 in DNA: TGTGCCAGCAGCCCTGGGGCCAACGTCCTGACTTTC. Its translation: CASSPGANVLTF.

The gene calls are TRBV13 and TRBJ2-3, with TRBD2 matching 10 bases. There are 15 residues in the CDR3. J gave up 6 bases and V 2 bases, and 5 bases lay outside the gene matches. The germline CDR1 and CDR2 sequences are PRHDT and FYEKMQ (reference sequence). CDR3 nucleotide sequence: TGTGCCAGCAGCTTAACTAGCGGGGCCCGGGATACGCAGTATTTT. Translating it yields CASSLTSGARDTQYF.

The chain recombines TRBV18 with TRBJ1-1, with TRBD1 matching 8 bases. V dropped 5 bases and J dropped 0; count of bases not matched to a gene: 14. Germline lookup yields CDR1 KGHSH and CDR2 LQKENI. The CDR3 spans 18 residues. The CDR3 reads CASSIGQGYRKVNTEAFF. In nucleotides, the CDR3 is TGTGCCAGCTCAATAGGACAGGGCTACCGGAAGGTGAACACTGAAGCTTTCTTT.

The gene calls are TRBV9 and TRBJ1-2; D may be TRBD1 (6 bases). The CDR3 length is 16 residues. The V gene lost 0 bases and the J gene lost 4 bases, with 16 bases spanning the gap. CDR1 and CDR2 from the germline V gene are SGDLS and YYNGEE. As DNA, the CDR3 is TGTGCCAGCAGCGTAGAGGGGGACCACTCTCTCTATGGCTACACCTTC. Protein: CASSVEGDHSLYGYTF.

This clone was counted once. This chain uses TRBV6-6 with TRBJ2-7; 8 bases are a match to TRBD2. The CDR3 has 14 residues. CDR1 is MNHNY, CDR2 SVGAGI, per germline (reference sequence). CDR3 loop: CASRSGGLSYEQYF. DNA for the CDR3: TGTGCGAGTAGAAGCGGGGGCCTTTCCTACGAGCAGTACTTC.

The table lists this clone with a few counts. This chain uses TRBV6-6 with TRBJ1-6, with 9 bases identical to TRBD1. CDR3 size: 16 residues. The germline CDR1 and CDR2 sequences are MNHNY and SVGAGI (reference sequence). Trimming took 5 bases from V and 10 from J; bases not matched to a gene: 12. Written as DNA, the CDR3 is TGTGCCAGCAGTCCGACCACCGGGACAGGGTTGTCACCCCTCCACTTT. This translates into CASSPTTGTGLSPLHF.

The sample holds a few counts of this clone. The CDR3, as DNA: TGTGCCAGCAGCCCCATTGGGGGGGGCGAGCAGTACTTC. Translated: CASSPIGGGEQYF. This rearrangement joins TRBV7-3 to TRBJ2-7; TRBD2 aligns across 7 bases. V shed 5 bases and J 6 bases; nucleotides not matched to a gene: 7. CDR3 length equals 13 residues. Germline V lookup: CDR1 SGHTA, CDR2 FQGTGA.

The chain joins TRBV6-1 to TRBJ1-1; TRBD1 matches at 8 bases. Germline lookup yields CDR1 MNHNS and CDR2 SASEGT. The CDR3 covers 17 residues. V trimming: 4 bases; J trimming: 1 base; junction bases outside the gene matches: 11. The CDR3 nucleotides read TGTGCCAGCAGTGCCCCACAGGGGGGGATTTGGAACACTGAAGCTTTCTTT. Amino acid sequence: CASSAPQGGIWNTEAFF.

This clone was counted between two and nine times. The V and J genes are TRBV27 and TRBJ1-2, with D tentatively TRBD1 (5 bases). CDR3 length: 15 amino acids. Germline values: CDR1 MNHEY, CDR2 SMNVEV (reference sequence). Trimming pared 5 bases from V and 3 bases from J, leaving 16 bases between. The CDR3: CASSPSGTPYYGYTF. CDR3 sequence (DNA): TGTGCCAGCAGTCCCTCTGGGACTCCCTACTATGGCTACACCTTC.

In this sample, this clone turned up once. The chain employs TRBV5-1 and TRBJ1-5; a possible D gene is TRBD1 (5 bases). CDR1 is SGHRS and CDR2 is YFSETQ in the germline V gene. With 4 bases removed from V and 7 bases from J, the gap between germline ends came to 12 bases. The CDR3 spans 13 residues. CDR3 amino acids: CASSPDGGQPQHF. The CDR3 bases are TGCGCCAGCAGCCCGGATGGGGGGCAGCCCCAGCATTTT.

The chain couples TRBV6-1 to TRBJ1-4; no definite D call. The CDR3 runs 11 residues. CDR1 and CDR2 from the germline V gene are MNHNS and SASEGT. V lost 1 base, J lost 11 bases, and 5 bases lay in between. CDR3: CASSEVEKLFF. The CDR3 DNA reads as TGTGCCAGCAGTGAAGTAGAGAAACTGTTTTTT.

The chain employs TRBV9 and TRBJ2-1; 14 bases agree with TRBD2. The CDR3 is made up of 15 amino acids. CDR1 and CDR2 from the germline V gene are SGDLS and YYNGEE. J was trimmed by 8 bases and V by 4 bases; bases with no gene match: 5. The CDR3 here is CASSQTSGGAHEQFF. CDR3 DNA: TGTGCCAGCAGCCAGACTAGCGGGGGGGCTCATGAGCAGTTCTTC.

The chain employs TRBV12-5 and TRBJ1-1; D perhaps matches TRBD1 (5 bases). CDR3 length equals 19 residues. V was shortened by 5 bases and J by 0 bases, with 25 bases between the two germline ends. Per germline, CDR1 LGHNT and CDR2 FRNRAP. This CDR3 is CASGTSRGGTGKMNTEAFF. The CDR3 nucleotides are TGTGCTAGTGGTACCTCTCGGGGGGGGACGGGGAAGATGAACACTGAAGCTTTCTTT.

The chain joins TRBV18 to TRBJ1-2, with unresolved D. The germline V gene encodes CDR1 KGHSH and CDR2 LQKENI. The CDR3 has 13 amino acids. V was pared by 6 bases and J by 6 bases, with 14 bases between. As DNA, the CDR3 is TGTGCCAGCTCTCCTCCAACGAGGGATGGCTACACCTTC. Protein: CASSPPTRDGYTF.

By share, this clone counts as medium-sized. This chain links TRBV13 with TRBJ2-3; D is perhaps TRBD2 (5 bases). Germline V gene data show CDR1 as PRHDT and CDR2 as FYEKMQ (reference sequence). The CDR3 has 16 residues. V lost 4 bases, J lost 0 bases, and 14 bases lay in between. The CDR3 is CASSSLPGSSTDTQYF. The DNA for the CDR3 is TGTGCCAGCAGCTCCCTACCGGGGAGTAGCACAGATACGCAGTATTTT.

For this clone: This specimen includes other DNA sequences encoding the same CDR3. The rearrangement joins TRBV4-1 to TRBJ1-1; the match to TRBD1 covers 7 bases. V lost 4 bases, J lost 7 bases, and 3 bases stayed unmatched. Per germline, CDR1 MGHRA and CDR2 YSYEKL. CDR3 length equals 12 residues. The CDR3 sequence is CASSRWTGEAFF. The CDR3 DNA reads TGCGCCAGCAGCCGGTGGACAGGTGAAGCTTTCTTT.

The rearrangement uses TRBV2 and TRBJ1-1, with D unclear. The CDR3 loop spans 12 amino acids. Germline V gives CDR1 SNHLY, CDR2 FYNNEI. Trimming stripped 7 bases from V and 5 bases from J, with 11 bases between. CDR3: CASIRVGTEAFF. The CDR3 DNA reads TGTGCCAGCATTCGGGTAGGGACTGAAGCTTTCTTT.

The rearrangement uses TRBV29-1 and TRBJ2-2; no clear D gene. This CDR3 is built from 13 residues. Trimming stripped 1 base from V and 1 base from J, with 4 bases between. The germline V gene has CDR1 SQVTM and CDR2 ANQGSEA. CDR3: CSVEGKNTGELFF. CDR3 bases: TGCAGCGTTGAAGGGAAGAACACCGGGGAGCTGTTTTTT.

V usage is TRBV7-9 and J usage is TRBJ2-2; 12 bases match TRBD2. Germline lookup yields CDR1 SEHNR and CDR2 FQNEAQ (reference sequence). This CDR3 is built from 16 residues. The trim removed 3 bases at V and 6 bases at J, leaving 5 bases unmatched. The CDR3 coding sequence is TGTGCCAGCAGCTTCCGGACTAGCGGGGTGGCCGGGGAGCTGTTTTTT. Its protein is CASSFRTSGVAGELFF. Full variable domain (remainder filled in from reference TRBV7-9 and TRBJ2-2): DTGVSQNPRHKITKRGQNVTFRCDPISEHNRLYWYRQTLGQGPEFLTYFQNEAQLEKSRLLSDRFSAERPKGSFSTLEIQRTEQGDSAMYLCASSFRTSGVAGELFFGEGSRLTVL.

This clone has only one observation. The chain couples TRBV2 to TRBJ1-2; D possibly corresponds to TRBD1 (6 bases). The CDR3 totals 15 residues. CDR1 and CDR2 from the germline V gene are SNHLY and FYNNEI. Trimming took 3 bases from V and 4 from J, leaving 15 bases between them. CDR3 amino acids: CASSEWTDYRYGYTF. The CDR3 DNA sequence: TGTGCCAGCAGTGAGTGGACAGACTACCGCTATGGCTACACCTTC.

V gene TRBV7-6 combines with J gene TRBJ1-1, with 9 bases aligning to TRBD1. Per the germline V gene, CDR1 is SGHVS and CDR2 is FNYEAQ. The J segment lost 5 bases and the V segment lost 2 bases, leaving 3 bases of the junction unmatched. The CDR3 loop spans 14 amino acids. The CDR3 is CASSLTGGWTEAFF. CDR3 nucleotides: TGTGCCAGCAGCTTAACAGGGGGCTGGACTGAAGCTTTCTTT.

V and J are TRBV7-9 and TRBJ2-3, with TRBD2 matching over 12 bases. This CDR3 spans 16 amino acids. Trimming cost V 4 bases and J 5 bases; bases outside gene matches: 7. CDR1 and CDR2 (germline): SEHNR, FQNEAQ (reference sequence). The CDR3 spells CASSYPSGGAEDTQYF. The CDR3 coding sequence is TGTGCCAGCAGCTACCCTAGCGGGGGGGCCGAAGATACGCAGTATTTT.

This clone was seen just once. The chain links TRBV7-2 to TRBJ1-2, with TRBD1 matching 9 bases. The germline CDR1 and CDR2 sequences are SGHTA and FQGNSA. Trimming took 1 base from V and 4 from J; bases not matched to a gene: 4. There are 15 residues in the CDR3. The CDR3 bases are TGTACCAGCAGCTTAGATGGGACAGGGTCCTATGGCTACACCTTC. It specifies CTSSLDGTGSYGYTF.